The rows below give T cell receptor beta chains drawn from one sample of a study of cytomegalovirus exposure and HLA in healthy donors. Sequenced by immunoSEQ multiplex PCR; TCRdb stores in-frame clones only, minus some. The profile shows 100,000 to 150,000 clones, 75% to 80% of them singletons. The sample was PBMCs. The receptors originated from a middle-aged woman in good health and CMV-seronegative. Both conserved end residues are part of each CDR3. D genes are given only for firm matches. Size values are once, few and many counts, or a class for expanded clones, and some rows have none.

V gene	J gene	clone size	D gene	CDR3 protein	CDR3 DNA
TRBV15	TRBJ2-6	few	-	CATGQGGSGANVLTF	TGTGCCACCGGGCAGGGAGGCTCTGGGGCCAACGTCCTGACTTTC
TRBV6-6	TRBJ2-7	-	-	CAISPLGGSYEQYF	TGTGCCATCTCACCACTAGGCGGATCCTACGAGCAGTACTTC
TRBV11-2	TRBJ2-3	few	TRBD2	CASSTDGLAGVTDTQYF	TGTGCCAGCAGCACCGATGGACTAGCGGGAGTAACAGATACGCAGTATTTT
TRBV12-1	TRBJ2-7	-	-	CASSLPDRSSYEQYF	TGTGCCAGCAGCTTACCCGACAGAAGCTCCTACGAGCAGTACTTC
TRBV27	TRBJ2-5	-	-	CASSLRGWQTQYF	TGTGCCAGCAGCCTCAGGGGTTGGCAGACCCAGTACTTC
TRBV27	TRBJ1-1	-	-	CASNLIARGRNTEAFF	TGTGCCAGCAACCTCATCGCGAGGGGGAGGAACACTGAAGCTTTCTTT
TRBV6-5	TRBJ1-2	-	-	CASSYSAGNFYGYTF	TGTGCCAGCAGTTATTCGGCAGGAAACTTCTATGGCTACACCTTC
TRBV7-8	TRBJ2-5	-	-	CASRSGAESFEQYF	TGTGCCAGCAGGTCTGGTGCGGAAAGTTTTGAGCAGTACTTC
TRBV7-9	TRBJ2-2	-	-	CASKLGAGPTGELFF	TGTGCCAGCAAACTGGGGGCAGGGCCCACCGGGGAGCTGTTTTTT
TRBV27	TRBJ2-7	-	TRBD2	CASSSGRAWYEQYF	TGTGCCAGTTCTAGCGGGAGGGCCTGGTACGAGCAGTACTTC
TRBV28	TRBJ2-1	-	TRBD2	CASSGASGSSYNEQFF	TGTGCCAGCAGTGGGGCTAGCGGGAGCTCCTACAATGAGCAGTTCTTC
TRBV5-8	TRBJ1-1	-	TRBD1	CASSFGQGPEAFF	TGTGCCAGCAGCTTTGGACAGGGCCCTGAAGCTTTCTTT
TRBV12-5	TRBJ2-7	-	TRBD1	CASGLRTGPYEQYF	TGTGCTAGTGGTTTGCGGACAGGGCCCTACGAGCAGTACTTC
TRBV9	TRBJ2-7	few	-	CASSVTPTSSYEQYF	TGTGCCAGCAGCGTAACCCCAACTAGCTCCTACGAGCAGTACTTC
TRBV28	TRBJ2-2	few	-	CASRTAAPNTGELFF	TGTGCCAGCAGGACAGCTGCCCCGAACACCGGGGAGCTGTTTTTT
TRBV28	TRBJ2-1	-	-	CASSLEWRANEQFF	TGTGCCAGCAGTTTAGAGTGGAGGGCCAATGAGCAGTTCTTC
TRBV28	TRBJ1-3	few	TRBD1	CATSSGTAGNTIYF	TGTGCCACTAGTTCCGGGACAGCTGGAAACACCATATATTTT
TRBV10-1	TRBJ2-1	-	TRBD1	CASSDTPGQGINEQFF	TGCGCCAGCAGTGACACACCGGGACAGGGGATCAATGAGCAGTTCTTC
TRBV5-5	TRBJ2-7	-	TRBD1	CASRYRDSLSYEQYF	TGTGCCAGCAGGTACCGGGACAGCCTCTCCTACGAGCAGTACTTC
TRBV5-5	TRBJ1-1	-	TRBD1	CASSVYRGESTEAFF	TGTGCCAGCAGCGTGTACAGGGGAGAGAGCACTGAAGCTTTCTTT
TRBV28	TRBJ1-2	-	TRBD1	CASSSGQGGGYTF	TGTGCCAGCAGTTCCGGACAGGGTGGAGGCTACACCTTC
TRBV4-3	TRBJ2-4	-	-	CASSQGGVRNSQYF	TGCGCCAGCAGCCAAGGCGGGGTGAGAAACAGTCAGTACTTC
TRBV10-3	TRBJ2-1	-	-	CAIRGASYNEQFF	TGTGCCATCAGAGGAGCCTCCTACAATGAGCAGTTCTTC
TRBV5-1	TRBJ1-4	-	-	CASSLVHFSPTNEKLFF	TGCGCCAGCAGCTTGGTTCATTTTTCCCCAACTAATGAAAAACTGTTTTTT
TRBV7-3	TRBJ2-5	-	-	CASSPGLSQETQYF	TGTGCCAGCAGCCCCGGACTATCCCAAGAGACCCAGTACTTC
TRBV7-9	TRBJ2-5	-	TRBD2	CASSSTRAGGPWETQYF	TGTGCCAGCAGCTCCACCCGAGCGGGAGGGCCATGGGAGACCCAGTACTTC
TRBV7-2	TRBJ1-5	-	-	CASSLQGSLQPQHF	TGTGCCAGCAGCCTACAGGGTAGTTTGCAGCCCCAGCATTTT
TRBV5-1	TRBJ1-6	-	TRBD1	CASSPPQGSPLHF	TGCGCCAGCAGCCCCCCACAGGGGTCACCCCTCCACTTT
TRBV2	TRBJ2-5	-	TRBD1	CASHRGRQETQYF	TGTGCCAGCCACAGGGGGAGGCAAGAGACCCAGTACTTC
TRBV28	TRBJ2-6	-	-	CASSLRGSGANVLTF	TGTGCCAGCAGTTTACGGGGCTCTGGGGCCAACGTCCTGACTTTC
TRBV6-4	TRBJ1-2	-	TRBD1	CASSDGTGGIGYTF	TGTGCCAGCAGTGATGGAACAGGGGGGATCGGCTACACCTTC
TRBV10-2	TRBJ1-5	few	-	CASSEQGSGQPQHF	TGCGCCAGCAGTGAGCAGGGCTCGGGTCAGCCCCAGCATTTT
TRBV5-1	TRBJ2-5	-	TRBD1	CASSGGQDVETQYF	TGCGCCAGCAGCGGGGGACAGGACGTGGAGACCCAGTACTTC
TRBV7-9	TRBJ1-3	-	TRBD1	CASSASTGAGNTIYF	TGTGCCAGCAGCGCCTCGACAGGGGCTGGAAACACCATATATTTT
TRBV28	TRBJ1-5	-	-	CASSLRVSNQPQHF	TGTGCCAGCAGTTTACGGGTCAGTAATCAGCCCCAGCATTTT
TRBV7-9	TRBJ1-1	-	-	CASIPDRGGSNTEAFF	TGTGCCAGCATCCCTGATAGGGGAGGGTCGAACACTGAAGCTTTCTTT
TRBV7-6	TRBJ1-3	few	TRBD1	CASSLGQALSGNTIYF	TGTGCCAGCAGCCTCGGACAGGCCCTCTCTGGAAACACCATATATTTT
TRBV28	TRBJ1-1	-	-	CASSLQPDLGEAFF	TGTGCCAGCAGTTTACAACCGGACCTTGGGGAGGCTTTCTTT
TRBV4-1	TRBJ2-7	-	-	CASSPLGEAAYEQYF	TGCGCCAGCAGCCCCCTCGGGGAGGCGGCGTACGAGCAGTACTTC
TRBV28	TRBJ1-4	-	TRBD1	CAGGTGSEKLFF	TGTGCCGGGGGGACAGGGAGTGAAAAACTGTTTTTT
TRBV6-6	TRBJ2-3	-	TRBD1	CASLRTQGADTQYF	TGTGCCAGCTTACGGACTCAGGGGGCAGATACGCAGTATTTT
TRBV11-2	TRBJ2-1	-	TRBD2	CASSVLGFGSGRINEQFF	TGTGCCAGCAGCGTCTTGGGGTTCGGGAGCGGGAGAATTAATGAGCAGTTCTTC
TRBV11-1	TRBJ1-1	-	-	CASSDNENTEAFF	TGTGCCAGCAGCGACAACGAGAACACTGAAGCTTTCTTT
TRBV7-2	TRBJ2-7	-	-	CASSLSGEQYF	TGTGCCAGCAGCTTATCCGGCGAGCAGTACTTC
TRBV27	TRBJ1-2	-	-	CASSPGGQLYGYTF	TGTGCCAGCAGTCCCGGCGGACAGCTCTATGGCTACACCTTC
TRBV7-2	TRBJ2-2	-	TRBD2	CASSRLAGVVPGELFF	TGTGCCAGCAGCCGACTAGCGGGAGTTGTTCCCGGGGAGCTGTTTTTT
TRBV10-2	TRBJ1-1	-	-	CASSGAAGVHTEAFF	TGCGCCAGCAGCGGAGCGGCGGGGGTCCACACTGAAGCTTTCTTT
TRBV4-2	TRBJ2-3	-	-	CASSQGRTDTQYF	TGTGCCAGCAGCCAGGGCCGCACAGATACGCAGTATTTT
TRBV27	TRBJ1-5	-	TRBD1	CASSLVGTGGGNQPQHF	TGTGCCAGCAGTTTAGTAGGGACAGGGGGCGGCAATCAGCCCCAGCATTTT
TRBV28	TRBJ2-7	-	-	CASLSFYPSYEQYF	TGTGCCAGCCTTAGCTTTTACCCCTCCTACGAGCAGTACTTC
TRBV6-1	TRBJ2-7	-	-	CASSPQGWSGYEQYF	TGTGCCAGCAGTCCACAGGGTTGGTCTGGCTACGAGCAGTACTTC
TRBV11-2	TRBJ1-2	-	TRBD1	CASSLQDRVGGYTF	TGTGCCAGCAGCTTACAGGACAGGGTTGGTGGCTACACCTTC
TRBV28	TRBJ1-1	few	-	CASSLVQAAAFF	TGTGCCAGCAGTTTGGTGCAGGCTGCAGCTTTCTTT
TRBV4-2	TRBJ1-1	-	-	CASSQGWDINTEAFF	TGTGCCAGCAGCCAAGGTTGGGACATCAACACTGAAGCTTTCTTT
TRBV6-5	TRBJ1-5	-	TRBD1	CASSPTGNQPQHF	TGTGCCAGCAGTCCGACAGGGAATCAGCCCCAGCATTTT